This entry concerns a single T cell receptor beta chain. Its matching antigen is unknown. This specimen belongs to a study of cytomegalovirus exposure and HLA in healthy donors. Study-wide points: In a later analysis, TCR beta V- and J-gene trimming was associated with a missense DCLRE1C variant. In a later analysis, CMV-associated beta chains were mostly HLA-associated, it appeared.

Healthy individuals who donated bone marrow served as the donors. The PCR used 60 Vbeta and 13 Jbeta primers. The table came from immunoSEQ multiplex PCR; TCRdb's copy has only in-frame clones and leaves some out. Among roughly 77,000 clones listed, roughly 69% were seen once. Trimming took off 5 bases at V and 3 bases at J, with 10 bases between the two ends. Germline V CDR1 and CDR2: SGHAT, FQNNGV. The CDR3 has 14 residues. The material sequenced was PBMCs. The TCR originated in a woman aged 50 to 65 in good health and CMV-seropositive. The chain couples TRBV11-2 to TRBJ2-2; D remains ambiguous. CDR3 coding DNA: TGTGCCAGCAGCCCAGGATCTTACACCGGGGAGCTGTTTTTT. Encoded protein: CASSPGSYTGELFF.